A selection of T cell receptor beta chains follows, all from one sample in a study of blood T cell repertoires in COVID-19. Produced via immunoSEQ multiplex PCR; TCRdb's table is partial and in-frame only. Here the sample spans fewer than 250,000 clones, roughly 85% being singletons. The sample comprised PBMCs or T cells enriched from blood (not recorded which). These receptors all stem from a woman between 45 and 60 years old with acute COVID-19. Both conserved end residues are part of each CDR3. The order of the fields is D gene, J gene, clone size, V gene, CDR3 protein, CDR3 DNA. The D gene is left open where the match is weak. Clone size is shown for a subset of rows, as once, few, many or a class of expanded clone.

TRBD2,TRBJ2-1,NA,TRBV4-3,CASSLDLAGATNEQFF,TGCGCCAGCAGCCTCGATCTAGCGGGGGCGACCAATGAGCAGTTCTTC
TRBD1,TRBJ1-5,NA,TRBV25-1,CASSGGTANQPQHF,TGTGCCAGCAGTGGAGGGACAGCCAATCAGCCCCAGCATTTT
TRBD2,TRBJ2-5,NA,TRBV7-2,CASSSWRGDEETQYF,TGTGCCAGCAGCTCCTGGCGGGGGGATGAAGAGACCCAGTACTTC
NA,TRBJ1-5,once,TRBV7-9,CASSLPGPLNQPQHF,TGTGCCAGCAGCCTCCCGGGTCCGTTAAATCAGCCCCAGCATTTT
NA,TRBJ2-3,NA,TRBV5-1,CASNIKTGVADTQYF,TGCGCCAGCAATATAAAGACGGGGGTGGCAGATACGCAGTATTTT
TRBD2,TRBJ2-7,NA,TRBV10-3,CAIRPLSGGVTEQYF,TGTGCCATCAGACCCCTGTCCGGGGGGGTTACCGAGCAGTACTTC
TRBD1,TRBJ1-2,NA,TRBV14,CASSPLRTGYYGYTF,TGTGCCAGCAGCCCCCTTAGGACAGGGTACTATGGCTACACCTTC
NA,TRBJ1-1,NA,TRBV5-1,CASSLTLNTEAFF,TGCGCCAGCAGCCTAACTTTGAACACTGAAGCTTTCTTT
NA,TRBJ2-7,NA,TRBV7-9,CASSRGGYEQYF,TGTGCCAGCAGCCGAGGGGGCTACGAGCAGTACTTC
NA,TRBJ1-2,NA,TRBV30,CAWSVLWAGYTF,TGTGCCTGGAGTGTACTGTGGGCCGGCTACACCTTC
NA,TRBJ2-3,NA,TRBV10-1,CASGVKGTDTQYF,TGCGCCAGCGGAGTTAAGGGGACAGATACGCAGTATTTT
TRBD1,TRBJ1-6,NA,TRBV7-8,CASSLVATGGDSPLHF,TGTGCCAGCAGCTTAGTTGCCACAGGGGGCGATTCACCCCTCCACTTT